These T cell receptor beta chains were read from a single sample in a study of blood T cell repertoires in COVID-19. Libraries were prepared by immunoSEQ multiplex PCR; TCRdb keeps only in-frame clonotypes and omits some of them. The sample shows fewer than 700,000 clones, about 88% of them seen only once. The specimen was peripheral blood. These receptors were taken from a woman aged 50 to 65 with COVID-19, enrolled during active disease. The CDR3 runs from the conserved cysteine through the conserved F or W.

>TRBJ2-1|TRBV3-1/TRBV3-2
CASSQVPAGALYNEQFF
>TRBJ2-7|TRBV7-9
CASSLNGGYEQYF
>TRBJ1-1|TRBV14
CASSQEANTEAFF
>TRBJ1-1|TRBV18
CASSGQGGTEAFF
>TRBJ1-2|TRBV4-2
CASSQDGGGYGYTF
>TRBJ2-2|TRBV7-7
CASSPGQGRSGELFF
>TRBJ2-7|TRBV3-1/TRBV3-2
CASSPGYSGVAYEQYF
>TRBJ2-7|TRBV18
CASSPYPRQTQDEQYF
>TRBJ2-7|TRBV2
CASSQRTVSSYEQYF
>TRBJ1-1|TRBV11-2
CASSYTANTEAFF
>TRBJ2-7|TRBV5-4
CASNVRGKGSYEQYF
>TRBJ2-7|TRBV28
CASSLSFLTSGEQYF
>TRBJ2-5|TRBV3-1/TRBV3-2
CAAGLATETQYF
>TRBJ1-2|TRBV2
CASSRDSPKINYGYTF
>TRBJ2-7|TRBV5-1
CASSLEAGAAYEQYF
>TRBJ1-4|TRBV3-1/TRBV3-2
CASSQEAGGGTNEKLFF
>TRBJ2-1|TRBV12-2
CWQGGGASEQFF
>TRBJ2-7|TRBV28
CASSSRRVTYEQYF
>TRBJ2-3|TRBV7-9
CASSPVGQGTDTQYF
>TRBJ1-1|TRBV27
CASSSGQLNTEAFF
>TRBJ1-1|TRBV29-1
CSVEGVRGLGTEAFF
>TRBJ1-1|TRBV18
CASSLRQGSPEAFF
>TRBJ1-4|TRBV6-1
CASSEDRVEEKLFF